Below are 22 T cell receptor beta chains sequenced from a single sample in a study of blood T cells in healthy people across ages. It was with a sample-barcoded 5' primer and a J-beta primer mix that a second PCR of about 6 to 12 cycles was run. TCRdb processed the 5' RACE reads anew with MiXCR; each CDR3 protein has one entry. There are 750,000 to 950,000 distinct CDR3 sequences in the sample; 25% to 30% occur only once, and roughly 10% lies in the top ten. These same data were also listed under a study on T cells of mothers and their children.

Sequencing input: blood. The receptors were sampled from a middle-aged woman in good health.

This clonotype was detected ten times or more. This chain joins TRBV20-1 and TRBJ2-4; weak D call: TRBD1 (6 bases). V lost 6 bases to trimming and J lost 7 bases, with 22 bases between them. Germline CDR1 DFQATT, CDR2 SNEGSKA (reference sequence). This CDR3 is 15 amino acids long. The CDR3 region is CSAASGQGWENIQYF. The CDR3 DNA is TGCAGTGCCGCCTCTGGTCAGGGGTGGGAGAACATTCAGTACTTC.

The CDR3 loop reads CASSLTGSGRQETQFF. CDR3 bases: TGTGCCAGCAGCTTAACCGGTAGCGGGCGCCAAGAGACCCAGTTCTTC. This chain connects TRBV7-3 to TRBJ2-1; 7 bases are a match to TRBD2. Germline CDR1 SGHTA, CDR2 FQGTGA. CDR3 length: 16 residues. V lost 0 bases, J lost 13 bases, and 15 bases stayed unmatched. Variable domain in full (rest from reference TRBV7-3 and TRBJ2-1): GAGVSQTPSNKVTEKGKYVELRCDPISGHTALYWYRQSLGQGPEFLIYFQGTGAADDSGLPNDRFFAVRPEGSVSTLKIQRTERGDSAVYLCASSLTGSGRQETQFFGPGTRLTVL.

Ten or more counts support this clonotype. This chain joins TRBV7-3 and TRBJ2-7; TRBD1 aligns across 11 bases. The trim removed 5 bases at V and 3 bases at J, leaving 6 bases unmatched. Germline CDR1 and CDR2: SGHTA and FQGTGA. This CDR3 is built from 15 residues. CDR3 in DNA: TGTGCCAGCAGCCCTCGGACAGGGGGCGACTACGAGCAGTACTTC. This translates into CASSPRTGGDYEQYF.

This clonotype was observed a handful of times. V is TRBV7-9 and J is TRBJ2-7; tentatively, D is TRBD1 (6 bases). V was shortened by 5 bases and J by 7 bases, with 18 bases between the two germline ends. Looked up from germline, CDR1 is SEHNR and CDR2 is FQNEAQ (reference sequence). The CDR3 has 14 residues. The CDR3 is CASSATTGYNEQYF. The DNA of the CDR3 is TGTGCCAGCAGCGCCACGACAGGCTACAATGAGCAGTACTTC. The full variable domain, its missing parts supplied by reference TRBV7-9 and TRBJ2-7, is DTGVSQNPRHKITKRGQNVTFRCDPISEHNRLYWYRQTLGQGPEFLTYFQNEAQLEKSRLLSDRFSAERPKGSFSTLEIQRTEQGDSAMYLCASSATTGYNEQYFGPGTRLTVT.

This clonotype was seen repeatedly, ten times or more. V gene TRBV18 combines with J gene TRBJ1-2; no firm D call. Between the trimmed V and J ends, which lost 5 bases and 8 bases, there was a span of 15 bases. CDR3 length: 13 residues. Germline values: CDR1 KGHSH, CDR2 LQKENI. The CDR3 is CASSLPGGEGYTF. CDR3 nucleotides: TGTGCCAGCTCATTACCGGGTGGAGAAGGCTACACCTTC.

V is TRBV13 and J is TRBJ2-7; 14 bases map to TRBD2. This CDR3 is built from 18 residues. CDR1 PRHDT and CDR2 FYEKMQ come from the germline V gene (reference sequence). The ends lost 3 bases at V and 3 bases at J; junction bases unmatched: 10. The CDR3 loop is CASSFREPGLAGDYEQYF. The CDR3 nucleotides read TGTGCCAGCAGCTTCAGAGAACCGGGACTAGCGGGGGACTACGAGCAGTACTTC.

This clonotype was seen a few times. This chain joins TRBV6-5 and TRBJ2-7; maybe TRBD1 (6 bases). The CDR3 runs to 15 residues. V was trimmed by 5 bases and J by 2 bases, leaving 16 bases between them. Looked up from germline, CDR1 is MNHEY and CDR2 is SVGAGI. CDR3 region: CASSSPGTIAYEQYF. CDR3 DNA: TGTGCCAGCAGTAGCCCCGGGACAATCGCCTACGAGCAGTACTTC.

In its sample, this clonotype was seen many times. This chain connects TRBV6-6 to TRBJ2-7, with 8 bases matching TRBD1. This CDR3 comprises 15 residues. Germline lookup yields CDR1 MNHNY and CDR2 SVGAGI (reference sequence). The trim removed 5 bases at V and 5 bases at J, leaving 11 bases unmatched. The CDR3 DNA reads TGTGCCAGCAGTACACCCCCGGACAGGGCGGACGAGCAGTACTTC. Protein sequence: CASSTPPDRADEQYF.

This chain joins TRBV18 and TRBJ1-2; the D gene is possibly TRBD1 (6 bases). The ends were cut back, 3 bases at V and 7 bases at J, with 18 bases in the middle. Germline lookup yields CDR1 KGHSH and CDR2 LQKENI. The CDR3 extends over 15 amino acids. CDR3 loop: CASSPRDTVGSGYTF. The DNA for the CDR3 is TGTGCCAGCTCACCCAGGGACACCGTGGGGAGTGGCTACACCTTC.

The table lists this clonotype with a few counts. The gene calls are TRBV7-2 and TRBJ2-6, with D perhaps TRBD1 (6 bases). This CDR3 is 16 amino acids long. The V gene's germline CDR1 is SGHTA and CDR2 FQGNSA. Deletions cut 5 bases from V and 2 bases from J, with 13 bases between. DNA for the CDR3: TGTGCCAGCAGCCTTCGAACAGGGCCTGGGGCCAACGTCCTGACTTTC. Translating it yields CASSLRTGPGANVLTF.

The CDR3, as DNA: TGTGCCAGCAGCCAAGTCTATCAGAGCTCTGGAAACACCATATATTTT. Translating gives CASSQVYQSSGNTIYF. V gene TRBV3-1 combines with J gene TRBJ1-3, with D unresolved. V lost 1 base to trimming and J lost 0 bases, with 10 bases between them. The CDR3 is made up of 16 amino acids. CDR1 LGHDT and CDR2 YNNKEL come from the germline V gene (reference sequence).

As regards this clonotype: At one boundary the junction diverges from the germline segment, which might be a read error. The chain links TRBV20-1 to TRBJ2-3, with D perhaps TRBD2 (5 bases). Germline V gene sequence: CDR1 DFQATT, CDR2 SNEGSKA (reference sequence). The CDR3 contains 15 residues. The CDR3 DNA sequence: TGCAGTGCTGGAGATACAGCGGTGAGCACAGATACGCAGTATTTT. This sequence encodes CSAGDTAVSTDTQYF.

In its sample, this clonotype was seen once. At one boundary the junction diverges from the germline segment, which might be a read error. This chain uses TRBV12-3 or TRBV12-4 with TRBJ2-3; possible D gene TRBD1, 5 bases. This CDR3 has 15 amino acids. The CDR3 spells CASSSPAGITDAQYF. The CDR3 DNA sequence: TGTGCCAGCAGCTCCCCGGCAGGGATCACAGATGCGCAGTATTTT.

Ten or more counts support this clonotype. The V gene is TRBV18, the J gene TRBJ2-5; D is unclear. The length of the CDR3 is 12 residues. V shed 0 bases and J shed 5 bases, with 4 bases lying between them. CDR1 KGHSH and CDR2 LQKENI come from the germline V gene. CDR3 sequence: CASSPPGETQYF. CDR3 nucleotides: TGTGCCAGCTCACCACCGGGGGAGACCCAGTACTTC.

This clonotype has a count of ten or more. CDR3 protein: CASSVGQSGLAYEQYF. In DNA form, the CDR3 reads TGTGCCAGCAGCGTAGGACAGTCGGGACTAGCCTACGAGCAGTACTTC. This rearrangement joins TRBV9 to TRBJ2-7, with TRBD2 matching over 8 bases. The CDR3 length is 16 residues. The J segment lost 2 bases and the V segment lost 0 bases, leaving 7 bases of the junction unmatched. Germline V lookup: CDR1 SGDLS, CDR2 YYNGEE.

The chain carries TRBV6-6 and TRBJ2-3; 11 nucleotides align to TRBD1. This CDR3 spans 16 amino acids. Trimming took 6 bases from V and 2 from J; bases not matched to a gene: 7. The germline gives CDR1 MNHNY, CDR2 SVGAGI (reference sequence). The CDR3 loop reads CASRDRGQTDTDTQYF. The CDR3 region has the DNA TGTGCCAGCAGGGACAGGGGGCAGACCGACACAGATACGCAGTATTTT.

This clonotype was seen more than once but under ten times. J is TRBJ2-5 and V is TRBV29-1; D remains ambiguous. The germline V and J ends were trimmed by 7 bases and 2 bases, with 11 bases remaining between them. CDR3 length equals 12 residues. The germline V gene has CDR1 SQVTM and CDR2 ANQGSEA. CDR3 nucleotides: TGCAGCGCTCTTGGGTGGCAAGAGACCCAGTACTTC. It encodes CSALGWQETQYF.

J is TRBJ2-2 and V is TRBV9; D gene ambiguous. This CDR3 spans 12 amino acids. V was pared by 6 bases and J by 1 base, with 4 bases between. Germline CDR1 and CDR2: SGDLS and YYNGEE. CDR3 region: CASTKNTGELFF. The CDR3 DNA is TGTGCCAGCACAAAGAACACCGGGGAGCTGTTTTTT.

About this clonotype itself: A read error may explain this, as a much larger clone is one base away. The rearrangement links TRBV27 to TRBJ2-2; D call uncertain. Germline CDR1 and CDR2: MNHEY and SMNVEV (reference sequence). Trimming took 3 bases from V and 6 from J, leaving 8 bases between them. This CDR3 has 13 amino acids. The CDR3 sequence: CASSFAQAGELFF. In DNA form, the CDR3 reads TGTGCCAGCAGTTTTGCCCAGGCCGGGGAGCTGTTTTTT.

The chain uses TRBV7-6 and TRBJ2-1, with TRBD2 identical over 15 bases. The CDR3 loop spans 16 amino acids. The V segment lost 5 bases and the J segment 9 bases; nucleotides outside the gene matches: 8. CDR1 is SGHVS and CDR2 is FNYEAQ in the germline V gene. CDR3 DNA: TGTGCCAGCAGCCCCTGGACTAGCGGGGGGGCCTTTGAGCAGTTCTTC. This encodes CASSPWTSGGAFEQFF.

The sample holds a few counts of this clonotype. The germline gene is not matched at one end of the junction; a read error may be the cause. The chain uses TRBV10-3 and TRBJ1-2, with D uncertain. Germline assignment: CDR1 ENHRY and CDR2 SYGVKD. This CDR3 is built from 13 residues. The CDR3 here is CAIRESAVYGYTF. The DNA of the CDR3 is TGTGCCATCAGGGAGTCGGCAGTCTATGGCTACACCTTC.

This clonotype was detected a few times. The CDR3 bases are TGTGCCAGCAGCTTTAGAAGGTATGGACTCAGGGCTGAAGCTTTCTTT. This gives the protein CASSFRRYGLRAEAFF. V and J are TRBV7-2 and TRBJ1-1; D may be TRBD1 (5 bases). The CDR3 runs 16 residues. Germline V gene lookup returns CDR1 SGHTA and CDR2 FQGNSA. V was clipped by 3 bases and J by 6 bases, with 20 bases between them.